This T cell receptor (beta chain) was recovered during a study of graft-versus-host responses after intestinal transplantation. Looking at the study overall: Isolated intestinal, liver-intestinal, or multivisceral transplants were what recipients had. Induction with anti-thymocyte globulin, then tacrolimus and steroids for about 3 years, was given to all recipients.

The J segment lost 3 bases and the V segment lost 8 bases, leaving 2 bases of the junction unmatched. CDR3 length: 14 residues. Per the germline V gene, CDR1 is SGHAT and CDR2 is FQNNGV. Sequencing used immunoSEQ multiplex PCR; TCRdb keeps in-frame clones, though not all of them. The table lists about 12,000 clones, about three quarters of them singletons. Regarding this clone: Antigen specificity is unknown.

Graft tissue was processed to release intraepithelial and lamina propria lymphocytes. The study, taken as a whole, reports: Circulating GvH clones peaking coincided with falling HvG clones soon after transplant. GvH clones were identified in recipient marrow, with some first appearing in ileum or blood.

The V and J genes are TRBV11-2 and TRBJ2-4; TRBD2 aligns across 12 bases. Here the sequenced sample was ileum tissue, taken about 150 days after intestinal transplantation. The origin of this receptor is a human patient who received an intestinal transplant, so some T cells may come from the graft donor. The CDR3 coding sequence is TGTGCCAGCGAACTAGCGGGAGGCAAAAACATTCAGTACTTC. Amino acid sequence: CASELAGGKNIQYF.